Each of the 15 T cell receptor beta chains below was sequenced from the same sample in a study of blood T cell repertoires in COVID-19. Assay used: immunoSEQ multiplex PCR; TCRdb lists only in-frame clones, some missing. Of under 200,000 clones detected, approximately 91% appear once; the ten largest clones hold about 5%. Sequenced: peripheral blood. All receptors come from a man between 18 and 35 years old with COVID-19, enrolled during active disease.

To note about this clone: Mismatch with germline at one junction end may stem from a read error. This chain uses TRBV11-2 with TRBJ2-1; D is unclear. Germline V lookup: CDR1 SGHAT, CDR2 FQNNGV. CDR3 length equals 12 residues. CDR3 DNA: TGTGCCAGCAGCTCCCTCCACAAAGAGCAGTTCTTC. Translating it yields CASSSLHKEQFF. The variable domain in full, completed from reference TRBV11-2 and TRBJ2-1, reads EAGVAQSPRYKIIEKRQSVAFWCNPISGHATLYWYQQILGQGPKLLIQFQNNGVVDDSQLPKDRFSAERLKGVDSTLKIQPAKLEDSAVYLCASSSLHKEQFFGPGTRLTVL.

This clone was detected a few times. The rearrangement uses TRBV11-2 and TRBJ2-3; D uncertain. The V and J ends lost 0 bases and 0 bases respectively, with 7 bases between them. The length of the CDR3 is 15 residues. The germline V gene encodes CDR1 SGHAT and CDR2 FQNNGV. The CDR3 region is CASSLDAFSTDTQYF. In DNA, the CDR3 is TGTGCCAGCAGCTTAGACGCGTTTAGCACAGATACGCAGTATTTT.

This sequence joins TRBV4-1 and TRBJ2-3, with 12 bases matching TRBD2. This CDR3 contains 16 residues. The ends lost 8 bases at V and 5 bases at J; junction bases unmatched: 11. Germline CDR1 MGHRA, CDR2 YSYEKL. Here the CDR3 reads CASGRTSGRRGDTQYF. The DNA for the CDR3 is TGCGCCAGCGGGAGAACTAGCGGGAGGAGGGGAGATACGCAGTATTTT.

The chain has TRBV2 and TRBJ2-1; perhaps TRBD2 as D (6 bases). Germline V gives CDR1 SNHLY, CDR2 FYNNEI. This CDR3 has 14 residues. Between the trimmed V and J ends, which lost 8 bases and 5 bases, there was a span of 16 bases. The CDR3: CASPGTRRNNEQFF. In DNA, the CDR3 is TGTGCCAGCCCTGGGACTCGCCGCAACAATGAGCAGTTCTTC.

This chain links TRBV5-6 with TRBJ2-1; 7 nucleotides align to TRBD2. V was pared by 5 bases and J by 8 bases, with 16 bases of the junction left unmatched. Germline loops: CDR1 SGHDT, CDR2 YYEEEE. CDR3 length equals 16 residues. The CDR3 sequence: CASSQLMGGSRDEQFF. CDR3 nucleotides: TGTGCCAGCAGTCAACTCATGGGGGGGTCAAGGGATGAGCAGTTCTTC.

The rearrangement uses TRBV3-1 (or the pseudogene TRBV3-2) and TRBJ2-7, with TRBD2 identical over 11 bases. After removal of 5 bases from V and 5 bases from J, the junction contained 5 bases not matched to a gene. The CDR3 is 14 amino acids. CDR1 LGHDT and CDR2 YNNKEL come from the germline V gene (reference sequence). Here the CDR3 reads CASSKTSGSDEQYF. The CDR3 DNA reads TGTGCCAGCAGCAAAACTAGCGGGAGCGACGAGCAGTACTTC.

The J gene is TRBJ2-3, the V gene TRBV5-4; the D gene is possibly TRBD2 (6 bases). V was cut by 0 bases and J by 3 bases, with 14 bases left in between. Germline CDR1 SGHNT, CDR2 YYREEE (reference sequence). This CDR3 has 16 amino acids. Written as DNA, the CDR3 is TGTGCCAGCAGCTTGGACGGGAGTGCGGGAACAGATACGCAGTATTTT. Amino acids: CASSLDGSAGTDTQYF.

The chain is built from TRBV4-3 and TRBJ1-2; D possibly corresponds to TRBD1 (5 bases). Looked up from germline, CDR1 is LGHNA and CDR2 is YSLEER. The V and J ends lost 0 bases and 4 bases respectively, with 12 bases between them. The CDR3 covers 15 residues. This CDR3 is CASSQDQGEAYGYTF. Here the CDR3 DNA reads TGCGCCAGCAGCCAAGATCAGGGTGAGGCCTATGGCTACACCTTC.

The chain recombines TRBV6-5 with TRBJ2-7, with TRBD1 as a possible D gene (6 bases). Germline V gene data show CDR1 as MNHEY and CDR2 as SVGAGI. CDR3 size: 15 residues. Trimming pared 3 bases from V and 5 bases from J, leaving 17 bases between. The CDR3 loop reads CASSYSSGRGNEQYF. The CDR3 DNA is TGTGCCAGCAGTTATTCTTCTGGCAGGGGTAACGAGCAGTACTTC.

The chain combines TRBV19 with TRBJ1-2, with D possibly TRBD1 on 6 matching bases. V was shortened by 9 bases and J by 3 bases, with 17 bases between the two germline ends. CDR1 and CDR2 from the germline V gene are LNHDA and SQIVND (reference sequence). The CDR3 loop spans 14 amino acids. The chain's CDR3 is CASAEAGAHYGYTF. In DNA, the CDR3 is TGTGCCAGCGCCGAGGCGGGGGCTCACTATGGCTACACCTTC.

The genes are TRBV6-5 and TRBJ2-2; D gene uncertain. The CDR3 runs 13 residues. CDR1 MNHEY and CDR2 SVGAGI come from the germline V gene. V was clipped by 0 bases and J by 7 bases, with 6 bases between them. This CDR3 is CASSYSSGGELFF. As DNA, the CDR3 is TGTGCCAGCAGTTACTCCTCGGGCGGGGAGCTGTTTTTT.

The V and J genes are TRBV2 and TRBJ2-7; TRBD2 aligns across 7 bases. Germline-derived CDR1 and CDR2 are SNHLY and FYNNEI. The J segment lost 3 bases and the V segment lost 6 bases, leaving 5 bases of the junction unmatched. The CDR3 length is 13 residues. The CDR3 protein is CASRGDYYYEQYF. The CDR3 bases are TGTGCCAGCAGGGGGGACTATTACTACGAGCAGTACTTC.

CDR3 sequence (DNA): TGTGCCAGCAGCCGGACAGGGGGTATGTCCTACGAGCAGTACTTC. Residues: CASSRTGGMSYEQYF. This rearrangement joins TRBV6-5 to TRBJ2-7; TRBD1 matches 10 bases. The CDR3 has 15 residues. Trimming removed 6 bases from V and 1 base from J; junction bases left unmatched: 6. Looked up from germline, CDR1 is MNHEY and CDR2 is SVGAGI.

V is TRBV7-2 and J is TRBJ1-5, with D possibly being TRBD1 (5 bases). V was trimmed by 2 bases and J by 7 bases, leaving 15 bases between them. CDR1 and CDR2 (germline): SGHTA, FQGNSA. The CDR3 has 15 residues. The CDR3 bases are TGTGCCAGCAGCTTAAGGTCGGGGGACGGGCAGCCCCAGCATTTT. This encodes CASSLRSGDGQPQHF.

The CDR3 nucleotides read TGTGCCAGCAGCTTGAGAGGGGGCGGGACCGGGGAGCTGTTTTTT. This codes for CASSLRGGGTGELFF. V is TRBV11-2 and J is TRBJ2-2, with TRBD1 matching 7 bases. V dropped 3 bases and J dropped 5; count of bases not matched to a gene: 6. Germline CDR1 SGHAT, CDR2 FQNNGV. The CDR3 length is 15 residues.